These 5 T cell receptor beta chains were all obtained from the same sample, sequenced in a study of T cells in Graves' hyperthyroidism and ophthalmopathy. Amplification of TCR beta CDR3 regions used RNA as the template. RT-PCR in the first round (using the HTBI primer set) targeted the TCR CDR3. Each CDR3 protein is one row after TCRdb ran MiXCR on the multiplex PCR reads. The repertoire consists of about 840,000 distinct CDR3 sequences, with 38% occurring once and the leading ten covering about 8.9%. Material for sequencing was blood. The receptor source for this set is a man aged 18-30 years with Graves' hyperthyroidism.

The CDR3 nucleotides read TGTGCCAGCAGCCAAGACCGGGACAGGGTGTTCTACGAGCAGTACTTC. The encoded protein is CASSQDRDRVFYEQYF. The chain carries TRBV7-2 and TRBJ2-7; 9 nucleotides align to TRBD1. The germline gives CDR1 SGHTA, CDR2 FQGNSA. The V segment lost 5 bases and the J segment 3 bases; nucleotides outside the gene matches: 11. The CDR3 spans 16 residues.

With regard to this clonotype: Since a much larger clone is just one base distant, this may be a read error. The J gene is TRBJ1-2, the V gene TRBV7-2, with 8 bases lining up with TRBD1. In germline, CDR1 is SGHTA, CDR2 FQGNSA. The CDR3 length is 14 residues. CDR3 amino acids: CARSAAGGDYGYTF. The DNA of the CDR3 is TGTGCCCGCAGCGCGGCAGGGGGCGACTATGGCTACACCTTC.

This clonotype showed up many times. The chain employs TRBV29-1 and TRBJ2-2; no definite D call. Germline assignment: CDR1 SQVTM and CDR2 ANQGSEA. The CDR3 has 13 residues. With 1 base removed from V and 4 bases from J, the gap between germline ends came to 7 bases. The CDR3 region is CSVEGTSTGELFF. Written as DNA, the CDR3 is TGCAGCGTTGAAGGAACGTCCACCGGGGAGCTGTTTTTT.

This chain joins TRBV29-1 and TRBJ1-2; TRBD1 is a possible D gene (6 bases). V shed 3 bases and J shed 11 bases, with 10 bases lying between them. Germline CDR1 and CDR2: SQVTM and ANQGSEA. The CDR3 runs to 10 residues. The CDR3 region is CSVDETGYTF. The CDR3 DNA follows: TGCAGCGTTGATGAAACAGGGTACACCTTC.

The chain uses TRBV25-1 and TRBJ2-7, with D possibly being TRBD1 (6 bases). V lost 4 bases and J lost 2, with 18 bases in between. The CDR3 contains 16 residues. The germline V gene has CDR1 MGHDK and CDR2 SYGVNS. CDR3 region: CASSGGIGQQPYEQYF. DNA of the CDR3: TGTGCCAGCAGTGGCGGAATCGGACAGCAACCCTACGAGCAGTACTTC.